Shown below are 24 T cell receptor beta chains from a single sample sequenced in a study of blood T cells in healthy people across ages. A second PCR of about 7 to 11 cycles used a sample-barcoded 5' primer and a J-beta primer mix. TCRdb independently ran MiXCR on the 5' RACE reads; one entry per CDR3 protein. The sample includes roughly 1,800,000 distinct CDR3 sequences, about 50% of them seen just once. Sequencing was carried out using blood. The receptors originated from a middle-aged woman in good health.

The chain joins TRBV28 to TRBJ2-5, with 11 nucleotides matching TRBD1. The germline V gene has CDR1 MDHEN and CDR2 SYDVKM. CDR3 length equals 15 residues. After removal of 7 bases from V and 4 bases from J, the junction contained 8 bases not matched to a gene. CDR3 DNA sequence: TGTGCCAGCACCGGGTGGGACAGGGGGGGAGAGACCCAGTACTTC. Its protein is CASTGWDRGGETQYF.

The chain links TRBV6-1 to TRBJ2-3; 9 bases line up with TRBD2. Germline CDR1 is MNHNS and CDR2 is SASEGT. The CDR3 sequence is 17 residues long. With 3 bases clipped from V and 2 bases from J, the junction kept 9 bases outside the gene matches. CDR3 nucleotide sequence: TGTGCCAGCAGTGATCGGCTAGCGGGGTACTCCACAGATACGCAGTATTTT. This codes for CASSDRLAGYSTDTQYF.

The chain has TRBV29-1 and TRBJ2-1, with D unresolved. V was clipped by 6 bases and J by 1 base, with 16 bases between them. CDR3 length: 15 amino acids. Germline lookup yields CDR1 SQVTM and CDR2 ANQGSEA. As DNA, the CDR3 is TGCAGCGTGGCCATAGTGGGGAAATCCTACAATGAGCAGTTCTTC. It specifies CSVAIVGKSYNEQFF.

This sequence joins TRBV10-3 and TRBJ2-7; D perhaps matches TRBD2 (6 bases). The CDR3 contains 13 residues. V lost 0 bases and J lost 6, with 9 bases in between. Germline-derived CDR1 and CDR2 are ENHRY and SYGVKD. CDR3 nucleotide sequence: TGTGCCATCAGTGAGTCGACTAGATCCGAGCAGTACTTC. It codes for CAISESTRSEQYF.

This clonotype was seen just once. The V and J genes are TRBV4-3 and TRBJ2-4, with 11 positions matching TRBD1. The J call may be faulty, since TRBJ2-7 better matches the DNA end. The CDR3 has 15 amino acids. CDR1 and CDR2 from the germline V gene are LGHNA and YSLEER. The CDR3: CASSPVIGQGAEQYF. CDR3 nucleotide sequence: TGCGCCAGCAGCCCCGTTATAGGACAGGGGGCCGAGCAGTACTTC.

CDR3 residues: CASSRLQGASDGYTF. The CDR3 DNA is TGTGCCAGCAGTCGTTTACAGGGGGCGTCTGACGGCTACACCTTC. The chain links TRBV6-2 or TRBV6-3 to TRBJ1-2; the match to TRBD1 covers 9 bases. CDR1 is MNHEY, CDR2 SVGEGT, per germline. V shed 5 bases and J 8 bases; nucleotides not matched to a gene: 12. CDR3 length equals 15 residues.

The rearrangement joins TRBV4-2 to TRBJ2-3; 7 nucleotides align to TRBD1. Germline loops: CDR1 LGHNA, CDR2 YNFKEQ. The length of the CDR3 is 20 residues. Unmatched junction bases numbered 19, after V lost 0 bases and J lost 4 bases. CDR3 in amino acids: CASSQDQRQSLGGLPDTQYF. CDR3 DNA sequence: TGTGCCAGCAGCCAAGATCAAAGGCAGAGTTTAGGGGGCCTCCCAGATACGCAGTATTTT.

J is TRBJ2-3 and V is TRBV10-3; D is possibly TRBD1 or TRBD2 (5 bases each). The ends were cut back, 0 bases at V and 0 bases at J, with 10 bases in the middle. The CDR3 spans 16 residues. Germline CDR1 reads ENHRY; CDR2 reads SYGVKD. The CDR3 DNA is TGTGCCATCAGTGAGTCCACGGGGCTTAGCACAGATACGCAGTATTTT. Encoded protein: CAISESTGLSTDTQYF.

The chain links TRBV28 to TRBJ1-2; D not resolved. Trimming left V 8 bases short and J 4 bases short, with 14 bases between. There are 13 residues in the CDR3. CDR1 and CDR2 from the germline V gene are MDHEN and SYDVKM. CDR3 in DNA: TGTGCCAGCTCGCAGTTTATGGGCTATGGCTACACCTTC. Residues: CASSQFMGYGYTF.

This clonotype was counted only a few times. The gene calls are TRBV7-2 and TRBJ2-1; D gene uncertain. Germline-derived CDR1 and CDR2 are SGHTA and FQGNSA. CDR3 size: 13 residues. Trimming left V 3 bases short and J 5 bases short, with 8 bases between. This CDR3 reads CASSFYRNNEQFF. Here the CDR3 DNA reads TGTGCCAGCAGCTTCTACAGAAACAATGAGCAGTTCTTC.

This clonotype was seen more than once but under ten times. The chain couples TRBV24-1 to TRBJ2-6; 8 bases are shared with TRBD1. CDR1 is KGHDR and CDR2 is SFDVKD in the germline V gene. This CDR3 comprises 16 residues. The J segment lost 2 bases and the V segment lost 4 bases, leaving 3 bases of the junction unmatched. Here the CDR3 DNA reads TGTGCCACCAGTGACCAGGACAGGGCTGGGGCCAACGTCCTGACTTTC. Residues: CATSDQDRAGANVLTF.

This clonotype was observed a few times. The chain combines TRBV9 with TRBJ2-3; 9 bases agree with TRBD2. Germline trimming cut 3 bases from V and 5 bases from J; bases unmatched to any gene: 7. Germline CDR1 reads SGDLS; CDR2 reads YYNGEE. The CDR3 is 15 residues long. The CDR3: CASSAPGLAGDTQYF. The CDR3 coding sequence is TGTGCCAGCAGCGCTCCGGGACTAGCTGGAGATACGCAGTATTTT.

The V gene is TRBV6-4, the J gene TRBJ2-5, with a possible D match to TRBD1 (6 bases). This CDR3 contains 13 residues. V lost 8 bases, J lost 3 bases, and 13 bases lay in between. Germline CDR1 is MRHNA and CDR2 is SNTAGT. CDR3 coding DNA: TGTGCCAGCGCCGGGACATCCAAAGAGACCCAGTACTTC. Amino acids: CASAGTSKETQYF.

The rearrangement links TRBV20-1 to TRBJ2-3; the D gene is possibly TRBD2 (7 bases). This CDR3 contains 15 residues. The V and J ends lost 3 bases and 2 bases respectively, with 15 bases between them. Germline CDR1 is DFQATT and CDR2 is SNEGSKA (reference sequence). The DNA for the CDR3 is TGCAGTGCTAGCGGGGGGAGGGGGAACACAGATACGCAGTATTTT. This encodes CSASGGRGNTDTQYF.

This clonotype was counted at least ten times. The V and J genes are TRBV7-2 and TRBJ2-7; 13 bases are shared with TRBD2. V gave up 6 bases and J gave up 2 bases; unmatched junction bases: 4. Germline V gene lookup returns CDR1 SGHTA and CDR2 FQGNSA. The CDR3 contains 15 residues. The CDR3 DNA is TGTGCCAGCAGTTCCGGACTAGCGGGGGCCTACGAGCAGTACTTC. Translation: CASSSGLAGAYEQYF.

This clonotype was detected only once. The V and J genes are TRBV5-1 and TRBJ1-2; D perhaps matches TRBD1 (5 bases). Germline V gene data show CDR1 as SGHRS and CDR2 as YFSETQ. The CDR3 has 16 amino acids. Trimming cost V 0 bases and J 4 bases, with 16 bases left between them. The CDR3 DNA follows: TGCGCCAGCAGCTTGGAGGGGACGCCCTTTTCCTATGGCTACACCTTC. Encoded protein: CASSLEGTPFSYGYTF.

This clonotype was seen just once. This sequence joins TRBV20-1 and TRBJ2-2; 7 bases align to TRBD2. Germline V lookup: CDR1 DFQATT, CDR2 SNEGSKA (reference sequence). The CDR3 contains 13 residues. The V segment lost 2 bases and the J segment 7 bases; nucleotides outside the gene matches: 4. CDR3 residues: CSARRGVRGELFF. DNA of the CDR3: TGCAGTGCTAGACGGGGGGTCCGCGGGGAGCTGTTTTTT.

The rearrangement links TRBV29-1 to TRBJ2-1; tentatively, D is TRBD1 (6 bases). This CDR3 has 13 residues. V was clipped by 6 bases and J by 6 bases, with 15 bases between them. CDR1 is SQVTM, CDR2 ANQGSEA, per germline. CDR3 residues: CSVVPTGFNEQFF. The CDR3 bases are TGCAGCGTAGTACCCACAGGGTTCAATGAGCAGTTCTTC.

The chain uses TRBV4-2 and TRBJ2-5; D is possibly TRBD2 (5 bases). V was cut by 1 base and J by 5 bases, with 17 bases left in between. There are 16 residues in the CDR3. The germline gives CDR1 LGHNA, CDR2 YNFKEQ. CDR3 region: CASSQAGGSVEETQYF. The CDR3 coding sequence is TGTGCCAGCAGCCAAGCGGGTGGTAGCGTCGAGGAGACCCAGTACTTC.

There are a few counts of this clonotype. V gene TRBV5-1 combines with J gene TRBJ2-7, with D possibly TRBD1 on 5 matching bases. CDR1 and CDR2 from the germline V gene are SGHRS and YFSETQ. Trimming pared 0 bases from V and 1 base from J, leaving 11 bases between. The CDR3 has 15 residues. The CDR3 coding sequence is TGCGCCAGCAGCTTGGATGGGCAGGGTTCCTACGAGCAGTACTTC. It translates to CASSLDGQGSYEQYF.

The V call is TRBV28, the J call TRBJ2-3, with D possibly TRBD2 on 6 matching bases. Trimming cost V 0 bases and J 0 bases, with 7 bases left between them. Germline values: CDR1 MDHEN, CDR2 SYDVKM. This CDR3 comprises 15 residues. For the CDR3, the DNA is TGTGCCAGCAGTTTATGGGCGGGAAGCACAGATACGCAGTATTTT. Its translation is CASSLWAGSTDTQYF.

The CDR3 DNA reads TGTGCCAGCAGTTACGCAGGGGGTAACTATGGCTACACCTTC. This gives the protein CASSYAGGNYGYTF. The rearrangement uses TRBV6-5 and TRBJ1-2, with 7 bases identical to TRBD1. After removal of 2 bases from V and 1 base from J, the junction contained 1 base not matched to a gene. The CDR3 runs 14 residues. Germline CDR1 reads MNHEY; CDR2 reads SVGAGI.

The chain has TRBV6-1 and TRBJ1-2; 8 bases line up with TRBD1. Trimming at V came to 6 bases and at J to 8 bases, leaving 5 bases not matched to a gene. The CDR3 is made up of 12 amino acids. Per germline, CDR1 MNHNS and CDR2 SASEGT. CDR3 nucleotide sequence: TGTGCCAGCAGGACAGGGGCGCGAGGCTACACCTTC. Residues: CASRTGARGYTF.

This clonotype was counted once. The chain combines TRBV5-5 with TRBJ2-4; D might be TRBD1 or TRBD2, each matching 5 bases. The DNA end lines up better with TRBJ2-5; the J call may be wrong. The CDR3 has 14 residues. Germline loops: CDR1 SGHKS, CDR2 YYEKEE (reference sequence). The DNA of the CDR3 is TGTGCCAGCAGCTTGGCGCACGGGGCAGTGACCCAGTACTTC. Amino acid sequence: CASSLAHGAVTQYF.